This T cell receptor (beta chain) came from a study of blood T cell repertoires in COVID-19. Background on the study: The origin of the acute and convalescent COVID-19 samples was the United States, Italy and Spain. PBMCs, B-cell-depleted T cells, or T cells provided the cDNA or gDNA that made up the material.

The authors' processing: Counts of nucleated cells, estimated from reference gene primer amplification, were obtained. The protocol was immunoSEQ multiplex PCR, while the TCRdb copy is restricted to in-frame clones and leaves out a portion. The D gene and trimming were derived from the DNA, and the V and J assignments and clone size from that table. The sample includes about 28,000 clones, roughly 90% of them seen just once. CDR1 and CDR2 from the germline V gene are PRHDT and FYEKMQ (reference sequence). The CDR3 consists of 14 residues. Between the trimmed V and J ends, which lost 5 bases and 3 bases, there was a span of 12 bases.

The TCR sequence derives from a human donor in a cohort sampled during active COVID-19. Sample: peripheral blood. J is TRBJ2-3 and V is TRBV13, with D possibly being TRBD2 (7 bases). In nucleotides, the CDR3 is TGTGCCAGCAGCCCCGAGGGGGGGACAGATACGCAGTATTTT. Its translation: CASSPEGGTDTQYF.